This TCR beta chain was sequenced during a study of cytomegalovirus exposure and HLA in healthy donors. Both 60 Vbeta primers and 13 Jbeta primers went into the PCR. Method: immunoSEQ multiplex PCR; TCRdb's copy keeps in-frame clones and lacks some. The sample shows around 200,000 clones, approximately 90% of them seen only once. The germline CDR1 and CDR2 sequences are KGHSH and LQKENI. J gave up 7 bases and V 6 bases, and 3 bases lay outside the gene matches. The CDR3 is 13 amino acids. The TCR was taken from a woman aged 18-29 years in good health and CMV-seronegative. Source material: PBMCs. V is TRBV18 and J is TRBJ1-6, with TRBD1 matching over 7 bases. In DNA, the CDR3 is TGTGCCAGCTCCGGACAGGAGAATTCACCCCTCCACTTT. This translates into CASSGQENSPLHF.